This TCR beta chain derives from a study of shared T cell receptors in the human thymus. Assay: immunoSEQ multiplex PCR; the TCRdb copy retains only in-frame clones and omits some. The sample yields hundreds of thousands of clones, around 87% seen once. Deletions cut 0 bases from V and 7 bases from J, with 19 bases between. This CDR3 has 17 residues. Germline CDR1 and CDR2: SGHKS and YYEKEE (reference sequence). In addition, the sample was reused for a study of human thymus T cells. That report notes: Resections were taken during corrective heart surgery, and the thymus tissue came from these. What appeared biased in thymic and blood repertoires was the usage of V and J genes. Unrelated individuals were reported by related research to share highly overlapping thymic repertoires.

The sample was thymocytes. This receptor was obtained from a boy in the first two years of life with a congenital heart defect. The J gene is TRBJ1-4, the V gene TRBV5-5, with D hard to call. The CDR3 is CASSLGIFSGHIEKLFF. Here the CDR3 DNA reads TGTGCCAGCAGCTTGGGTATTTTCTCAGGCCATATTGAAAAACTGTTTTTT.